This record concerns one TCR beta chain sequence. Trimming shortened V by 6 bases and J by 4 bases, and 9 bases separated the two germline ends. Germline CDR1 is SQVTM and CDR2 is ANQGSEA. This CDR3 region has 11 residues. This sample stems from a study of shared T cell receptors in the human thymus. Assay: immunoSEQ multiplex PCR; the TCRdb copy retains only in-frame clones and omits some. Counted here are hundreds of thousands of clones, around 87% occurring once; the ten biggest clones make up just under 0.0095%. The same specimen was also included in a second study, on human thymus T cells. According to that study: Each of the donors was a healthy Finnish infant who was undergoing open corrective cardiac surgery for congenital heart defects. Corrective cardiac operations yielded the resected thymus tissue. An apparent bias in V and J gene usage was seen in thymic and blood repertoires. There were highly overlapping thymic repertoires among unrelated individuals, as related research reported.

Sequences were obtained from thymocytes. This chain joins TRBV29-1 and TRBJ1-1, with D tentatively TRBD1 (5 bases). This receptor was identified in a boy in the first two years of life with a congenital heart defect. The CDR3 DNA is TGCAGCGTCCAGGGTGGCACTGAAGCTTTCTTT. Translating it yields CSVQGGTEAFF.